Listed here are 23 T cell receptor beta chains from one sample, sequenced in a study of T cells in Graves' hyperthyroidism and ophthalmopathy. RNA transcripts served as the template for amplifying TCR beta CDR3 regions. During a first-round RT-PCR of the TCR CDR3, the HTBI primer set was used. From the multiplex PCR reads, TCRdb called clonotypes with MiXCR, one entry per CDR3 protein. The sample lists 500,000 to 650,000 distinct CDR3 sequences, about 15% occurring once. Sequencing was performed on blood. The source is a woman between 50 and 59 years old with Graves' ophthalmopathy.

This clonotype has more than one count but fewer than ten. The chain joins TRBV30 to TRBJ1-2, with D possibly matching TRBD1 (5 bases). V shed 0 bases and J shed 7 bases, with 21 bases lying between them. The CDR3 covers 16 residues. Germline V gene data show CDR1 as GTSNPN and CDR2 as SVGIG (reference sequence). CDR3 nucleotides: TGTGCCTGGAGTGTCGAGTTGAGGGGCGGGAGTGGTGGCTACACCTTC. Its protein product is CAWSVELRGGSGGYTF. Filled out from reference TRBV30 and TRBJ1-2, the complete variable domain reads SQTIHQWPATLVQPVGSPLSLECTVEGTSNPNLYWYRQAAGRGLQLLFYSVGIGQISSEVPQNLSASRPQDRQFILSSKKLLLSDSGFYLCAWSVELRGGSGGYTFGSGTRLTVV.

This clonotype was counted at least ten times. The rearrangement uses TRBV28 and TRBJ1-4, with unresolved D. Trimming removed 4 bases from V and 8 bases from J, with 8 bases in between. This CDR3 comprises 12 residues. The germline V gene has CDR1 MDHEN and CDR2 SYDVKM. The CDR3 sequence is CASSYGWEKLFF. The CDR3 DNA is TGTGCCAGCAGTTACGGATGGGAAAAACTGTTTTTT.

V and J are TRBV2 and TRBJ2-5; TRBD1 aligns across 8 bases. Germline CDR1 is SNHLY and CDR2 is FYNNEI. The CDR3 loop spans 12 amino acids. Trimming took 5 bases from V and 5 from J; bases not matched to a gene: 1. The CDR3 bases are TGTGCCAGCAGTCGGACAGGGGAGACCCAGTACTTC. Translated, it gives CASSRTGETQYF.

The chain employs TRBV20-1 and TRBJ2-5; a possible D gene is TRBD2 (6 bases). This CDR3 is 15 amino acids long. The V gene's germline CDR1 is DFQATT and CDR2 SNEGSKA (reference sequence). Trimming left V 3 bases short and J 5 bases short, with 19 bases between. The CDR3: CSARAQSGAWETQYF. As DNA, the CDR3 is TGCAGTGCTAGGGCCCAGTCGGGAGCGTGGGAGACCCAGTACTTC.

This clonotype was picked up one time. The chain carries TRBV6-6 and TRBJ1-3; D gene unclear. The CDR3 contains 16 residues. In germline, CDR1 is MNHNY, CDR2 SVGAGI (reference sequence). Trimming stripped 0 bases from V and 0 bases from J, with 9 bases between. This CDR3 reads CASSYSGRSSGNTIYF. CDR3 DNA: TGTGCCAGCAGTTACTCCGGTCGGAGCTCTGGAAACACCATATATTTT.

The chain employs TRBV9 and TRBJ2-1, with 13 nucleotides matching TRBD2. Trimming removed 4 bases from V and 9 bases from J; junction bases left unmatched: 10. CDR3 size: 16 residues. Germline V gene sequence: CDR1 SGDLS, CDR2 YYNGEE. CDR3 DNA: TGTGCCAGCAGCCCGGGGACTAGCGGGATCCCACTTGAGCAGTTCTTC. Encoded protein: CASSPGTSGIPLEQFF.

The chain joins TRBV6-1 to TRBJ1-4; TRBD1 aligns across 12 bases. Germline assignment: CDR1 MNHNS and CDR2 SASEGT. This CDR3 comprises 16 residues. Trimming removed 2 bases from V and 8 bases from J; junction bases left unmatched: 6. The CDR3 sequence is CASSERAGTGGEKLFF. The CDR3 DNA sequence: TGTGCCAGCAGTGAAAGGGCCGGGACAGGGGGCGAAAAACTGTTTTTT.

The genes are TRBV18 and TRBJ2-3, with TRBD1 identical over 9 bases. The length of the CDR3 is 16 residues. In germline, CDR1 is KGHSH, CDR2 LQKENI. V gave up 2 bases and J gave up 1 base; unmatched junction bases: 4. Here the CDR3 reads CASSPMGQGRTDTQYF. The CDR3 nucleotides read TGTGCCAGCTCACCAATGGGACAGGGTCGCACAGATACGCAGTATTTT.

This clonotype showed up many times. The CDR3 DNA reads TGTGCCAGCAAGGCGGGCGGGGGCAATCAGCCCCAGCATTTT. Translation: CASKAGGGNQPQHF. The chain employs TRBV12-3 or TRBV12-4 and TRBJ1-5; D unclear. Trimming left V 7 bases short and J 2 bases short, with 12 bases between. This CDR3 contains 14 residues.

This clonotype has ten or more counts. The rearrangement links TRBV27 to TRBJ2-1; 8 bases are shared with TRBD1. Per the germline V gene, CDR1 is MNHEY and CDR2 is SMNVEV (reference sequence). J lost 4 bases, V lost 6 bases, and 11 bases had no gene match. The CDR3 spans 16 residues. Here the CDR3 reads CASSPDRAEIYNEQFF. The DNA of the CDR3 is TGTGCCAGCAGCCCGGACAGGGCCGAAATTTACAATGAGCAGTTCTTC.

The V gene is TRBV19, the J gene TRBJ2-1; 9 bases are shared with TRBD2. This CDR3 is 18 amino acids long. Germline trimming cut 5 bases from V and 6 bases from J; bases unmatched to any gene: 17. Germline assignment: CDR1 LNHDA and CDR2 SQIVND (reference sequence). This CDR3 is CASSPKQGGRAGGNEQFF. CDR3 DNA: TGTGCCAGTAGTCCTAAGCAGGGCGGGAGGGCCGGGGGCAATGAGCAGTTCTTC.

The sample holds a few counts of this clonotype. The CDR3 is CASTHSTDTQYF. The CDR3 coding sequence is TGTGCCAGCACCCATTCCACAGATACGCAGTATTTT. This chain uses TRBV6-1 with TRBJ2-3; unclear D gene. The CDR3 contains 12 residues. Per the germline V gene, CDR1 is MNHNS and CDR2 is SASEGT. Trimming removed 7 bases at V and 2 bases at J, with 7 bases between.

This clonotype has more than one count but fewer than ten. The chain combines TRBV7-6 with TRBJ2-1; 8 nucleotides match TRBD2. CDR3 length: 15 residues. The trim removed 4 bases at V and 4 bases at J, leaving 6 bases unmatched. CDR1 is SGHVS and CDR2 is FNYEAQ in the germline V gene. The CDR3 region is CASSSREGPYNEQFF. In DNA, the CDR3 is TGTGCCAGCAGCTCCCGGGAGGGCCCTTACAATGAGCAGTTCTTC.

This clonotype came up a few times. The V and J genes are TRBV19 and TRBJ2-3; 10 bases line up with TRBD2. V was clipped by 5 bases and J by 5 bases; unmatched bases: 10. This CDR3 comprises 16 residues. Germline-derived CDR1 and CDR2 are LNHDA and SQIVND (reference sequence). The CDR3, as DNA: TGTGCCAGTAGTTTGGTAGCGGGAGGAGGAGGAGATACGCAGTATTTT. This translates into CASSLVAGGGGDTQYF. Looking up the rest from reference TRBV19 and TRBJ2-3 gives the full variable domain: DGGITQSPKYLFRKEGQNVTLSCEQNLNHDAMYWYRQDPGQGLRLIYYSQIVNDFQKGDIAEGYSVSREKKESFPLTVTSAQKNPTAFYLCASSLVAGGGGDTQYFGPGTRLTVL.

The V call is TRBV14, the J call TRBJ1-5, with no clear D. Trimming removed 1 base at V and 4 bases at J, with 2 bases between. Germline CDR1 and CDR2: SGHDN and FVKESK. The CDR3 contains 12 residues. CDR3 amino acids: CASSQANQPQHF. CDR3 sequence (DNA): TGTGCCAGCAGCCAAGCTAATCAGCCCCAGCATTTT.

Many counts were recorded for this clonotype. At one end, the junction sequence differs from germline, possibly due to a read error. The J gene is TRBJ2-7, the V gene TRBV12-3 or TRBV12-4; no clear D gene. The CDR3 has 13 amino acids. Written as DNA, the CDR3 is TGTGCCAGCAGCTTAGTCAGTTCGTACGAGCAGTACTTC. Protein sequence: CASSLVSSYEQYF.

The chain has TRBV28 and TRBJ2-7; TRBD1 or TRBD2 may be the D gene (6 bases each). This CDR3 is built from 13 residues. Germline CDR1 reads MDHEN; CDR2 reads SYDVKM. Trimming took off 7 bases at V and 9 bases at J, with 19 bases between the two ends. The CDR3 protein is CASTQSGAGGQYF. CDR3 bases: TGTGCCAGCACTCAGTCGGGGGCCGGGGGGCAGTACTTC. Looking up the rest from reference TRBV28 and TRBJ2-7 gives the full variable domain: DVKVTQSSRYLVKRTGEKVFLECVQDMDHENMFWYRQDPGLGLRLIYFSYDVKMKEKGDIPEGYSVSREKKERFSLILESASTNQTSMYLCASTQSGAGGQYFGPGTRLTVT.

This chain connects TRBV28 to TRBJ2-1, with TRBD2 as a possible D gene (6 bases). V lost 4 bases to trimming and J lost 6 bases, with 10 bases between them. The germline V gene has CDR1 MDHEN and CDR2 SYDVKM. The CDR3 contains 13 residues. CDR3 residues: CASSSGRLNEQFF. In DNA form, the CDR3 reads TGTGCCAGCAGTTCCGGGAGACTCAATGAGCAGTTCTTC.

At least ten counts were recorded for this clonotype. The chain recombines TRBV9 with TRBJ1-1, with 7 positions matching TRBD1. The V and J ends lost 2 bases and 4 bases, in that order; junction bases with no gene match: 2. Germline V gene data show CDR1 as SGDLS and CDR2 as YYNGEE. This CDR3 has 13 residues. CDR3 in DNA: TGTGCCAGCAGCGTGACAGGGCGCACTGAAGCTTTCTTT. This sequence encodes CASSVTGRTEAFF.

This clonotype was counted between two and nine times. The rearrangement joins TRBV4-2 to TRBJ1-1; weak D call: TRBD1 (6 bases). The CDR3 totals 17 residues. CDR1 LGHNA and CDR2 YNFKEQ come from the germline V gene. Trimming removed 5 bases from V and 0 bases from J, with 19 bases in between. As DNA, the CDR3 is TGTGCCAGCAGCAGTACAGGGTTAAGAGGAATGAACACTGAAGCTTTCTTT. Protein: CASSSTGLRGMNTEAFF.

This clonotype was observed a handful of times. The gene calls are TRBV3-1 and TRBJ2-1, with 14 bases lining up with TRBD2. Trimming removed 3 bases from V and 5 bases from J; junction bases left unmatched: 12. The CDR3 runs to 19 residues. CDR1 LGHDT and CDR2 YNNKEL come from the germline V gene (reference sequence). The CDR3 reads CASSQAPGTSGSKDNEQFF. CDR3 in DNA: TGTGCCAGCAGCCAGGCACCCGGGACTAGCGGGAGTAAAGACAATGAGCAGTTCTTC.

This clonotype was counted ten times or more. The chain links TRBV7-2 to TRBJ1-5, with a weak D call TRBD1 (5 bases). The CDR3 runs 15 residues. Germline CDR1 reads SGHTA; CDR2 reads FQGNSA. V lost 2 bases and J 3 bases, leaving 11 bases between the germline ends. The CDR3 protein is CASSLSRAPNQPQHF. The CDR3, as DNA: TGTGCCAGCAGCTTAAGCAGGGCTCCCAATCAGCCCCAGCATTTT.

This clonotype was counted between two and nine times. The V gene is TRBV3-1, the J gene TRBJ2-3; TRBD2 is a possible D gene (7 bases). There are 16 residues in the CDR3. In germline, CDR1 is LGHDT, CDR2 YNNKEL (reference sequence). V was shortened by 4 bases and J by 2 bases, with 16 bases between the two germline ends. CDR3 in amino acids: CASSRGYGGPTDTQYF. The DNA for the CDR3 is TGTGCCAGCAGCCGGGGATACGGGGGGCCCACAGATACGCAGTATTTT.